Below are 28 T cell receptor beta chains sequenced from a single sample in a study of T cells expressing NK-cell markers. TCRdb reanalyzed the 5' RACE reads, giving one entry per CDR3 protein sequence and no DNA. The repertoire table contains under 600,000 distinct CDR3 sequences. The sequenced material came from blood T cells: a sorted CD56 or NKG2C T cell subset, CD4+ or CD8+ T cells, or bulk PBMC T cells (not recorded which). The receptor set was obtained from a woman between 45 and 60 years old in good health.

This rearrangement joins TRBV2 to TRBJ1-5; the TRBD1 assignment by TCRdb is unverifiable without DNA. The length of the CDR3 is 15 residues. Germline lookup yields CDR1 SNHLY and CDR2 FYNNEI. The chain's CDR3 is CASSAGTGSHQPQHF.

The chain combines TRBV12-3 or TRBV12-4 with TRBJ1-5. The CDR3 length is 15 residues. The CDR3 loop reads CASSGPDFVNQPQHF.

This chain uses TRBV7-8 with TRBJ2-5. Germline V lookup: CDR1 SGHVS, CDR2 FQNEAQ. This CDR3 spans 14 amino acids. This chain's CDR3 is CASSLALARETQYF.

The V and J genes are TRBV20-1 and TRBJ2-3; TCRdb returns TRBD1, unconfirmable since there is no DNA. CDR1 is DFQATT and CDR2 is SNEGSKA in the germline V gene (reference sequence). The CDR3 totals 15 residues. This chain's CDR3 is CSARGMGFRGDTQYF.

The J gene is TRBJ2-3, the V gene TRBV6-6; checking the TCRdb D call of TRBD1 is not possible without DNA. Germline CDR1 is MNHNY and CDR2 is SVGAGI (reference sequence). This CDR3 comprises 15 residues. Here the CDR3 reads CASSTPGRSTDTQYF.

The chain combines TRBV6-5 with TRBJ1-1. The CDR3 spans 13 residues. Germline CDR1 is MNHEY and CDR2 is SVGAGI. The CDR3 spells CASRQGGGTEAFF.

V usage is TRBV19 and J usage is TRBJ2-2; TCRdb gives TRBD2 as the D gene, but with no DNA this cannot be confirmed. Germline CDR1 and CDR2: LNHDA and SQIVND (reference sequence). CDR3 length: 18 residues. CDR3 sequence: CASSMGLAGGPVNGELFF.

The V gene is TRBV29-1, the J gene TRBJ2-3. Germline V lookup: CDR1 SQVTM, CDR2 ANQGSEA. The CDR3 sequence is 15 residues long. The CDR3 here is CSVEISGVGTDTQYF.

The chain joins TRBV7-9 to TRBJ2-7; TCRdb's assignment of TRBD1 cannot be checked, as there is no DNA. Germline CDR1 is SEHNR and CDR2 is FQNEAQ (reference sequence). CDR3 size: 12 residues. The CDR3 protein is CASSSPVGEQYF.

The CDR3 protein is CATSRGLAADPSRIF. The J gene is TRBJ2-1, the V gene TRBV15; TCRdb's D call of TRBD2 is untestable without DNA. CDR3 length: 15 amino acids. CDR1 is LNHNV and CDR2 is YYDKDF in the germline V gene (reference sequence).

The V and J genes are TRBV18 and TRBJ2-1; the D gene TCRdb calls, TRBD1, cannot be checked with no DNA. This CDR3 region has 17 residues. The germline V gene encodes CDR1 KGHSH and CDR2 LQKENI. CDR3: CASSPLSGGMSYNEQFF.

J is TRBJ2-7 and V is TRBV7-2; the TCRdb D gene call, TRBD2, has no DNA to confirm it. The germline gives CDR1 SGHTA, CDR2 FQGNSA. The CDR3 is 14 amino acids. CDR3 sequence: CASSPGTANYEQYF. The full variable domain, completed using reference TRBV7-2 and TRBJ2-7, is GAGVSQSPSNKVTEKGKDVELRCDPISGHTALYWYRQSLGQGLEFLIYFQGNSAPDKSGLPSDRFSAERTGGSVSTLTIQRTQQEDSAVYLCASSPGTANYEQYFGPGTRLTVT.

The CDR3 sequence: CASSVPGLASGNEQFF. The chain carries TRBV12-3 or TRBV12-4 and TRBJ2-1; the TCRdb D gene call, TRBD2, has no DNA to confirm it. The CDR3 is 16 residues long.

The gene calls are TRBV7-2 and TRBJ1-2; absent DNA, TCRdb's TRBD1 call cannot be checked. The CDR3 covers 14 residues. The V gene's germline CDR1 is SGHTA and CDR2 FQGNSA. This CDR3 is CASSLGGQFYGYTF. The whole variable domain, filled in from reference TRBV7-2 and TRBJ1-2, reads GAGVSQSPSNKVTEKGKDVELRCDPISGHTALYWYRQSLGQGLEFLIYFQGNSAPDKSGLPSDRFSAERTGGSVSTLTIQRTQQEDSAVYLCASSLGGQFYGYTFGSGTRLTVV.

This rearrangement joins TRBV7-9 to TRBJ2-4; TCRdb calls TRBD2, which cannot be checked without DNA. Germline values: CDR1 SEHNR, CDR2 FQNEAQ (reference sequence). The CDR3 sequence is 16 residues long. The CDR3 is CASSVGRLLSKNIQYF. Combining the CDR3 with reference TRBV7-9 and TRBJ2-4 gives the whole variable domain DTGVSQNPRHKITKRGQNVTFRCDPISEHNRLYWYRQTLGQGPEFLTYFQNEAQLEKSRLLSDRFSAERPKGSFSTLEIQRTEQGDSAMYLCASSVGRLLSKNIQYFGAGTRLSVL.

This chain joins TRBV29-1 and TRBJ2-5; TCRdb reports TRBD1, a call that lacks DNA to check it against. Germline V gives CDR1 SQVTM, CDR2 ANQGSEA. The CDR3 extends over 13 amino acids. CDR3 protein: CSVQGAAGETQYF.

V usage is TRBV12-3 or TRBV12-4 and J usage is TRBJ2-5; the D call of TRBD1 rests on TCRdb alone, since no DNA is present to check it. This CDR3 comprises 14 residues. The CDR3 spells CASSSPGATETQYF.

This rearrangement joins TRBV3-1 to TRBJ2-1. The germline CDR1 and CDR2 sequences are LGHDT and YNNKEL (reference sequence). This CDR3 region has 15 residues. CDR3: CASSPIVTLYNEQFF.

The chain links TRBV5-5 to TRBJ2-1; TCRdb indicates TRBD1, and absent DNA this call remains unverified. This CDR3 comprises 15 residues. Per germline, CDR1 SGHKS and CDR2 YYEKEE (reference sequence). CDR3 region: CASSLGLGFVNEQFF.

The V call is TRBV3-1, the J call TRBJ2-5. The CDR3 consists of 13 residues. The germline V gene has CDR1 LGHDT and CDR2 YNNKEL (reference sequence). The CDR3 here is CASSTMYSETQYF.

This chain connects TRBV24-1 to TRBJ2-5; TCRdb proposes TRBD2, but this gene call is untestable without DNA. The CDR3 is made up of 14 amino acids. Per germline, CDR1 KGHDR and CDR2 SFDVKD. CDR3 region: CATSRTGGLETQYF.

The chain joins TRBV3-1 to TRBJ2-2; TCRdb designates TRBD1, a call that cannot be tested without DNA. Germline assignment: CDR1 LGHDT and CDR2 YNNKEL (reference sequence). The CDR3 extends over 15 amino acids. The CDR3: CASSLTGLGTGELFF.

The chain joins TRBV7-9 to TRBJ2-7; with no DNA, the TCRdb D assignment of TRBD1 cannot be verified. The CDR3 runs 14 residues. The germline gives CDR1 SEHNR, CDR2 FQNEAQ (reference sequence). The CDR3 reads CASSLARGYDEQYF.

This chain connects TRBV7-3 to TRBJ2-4. This CDR3 is 16 amino acids long. The germline CDR1 and CDR2 sequences are SGHTA and FQGTGA. This CDR3 reads CASSLIGGVAKNIQYF.

V gene TRBV29-1 combines with J gene TRBJ1-2. Germline V lookup: CDR1 SQVTM, CDR2 ANQGSEA. The CDR3 runs 13 residues. The CDR3 here is CSVVQSPGYGYTF.

This rearrangement joins TRBV5-1 to TRBJ2-5; with no DNA, the TCRdb D assignment of TRBD1 cannot be verified. Germline V gene sequence: CDR1 SGHRS, CDR2 YFSETQ. The CDR3 contains 15 residues. The CDR3 reads CASSGIGQIKETQYF.

The V call is TRBV11-2, the J call TRBJ2-1; TCRdb outputs TRBD2, but without DNA this stays unchecked. CDR1 is SGHAT and CDR2 is FQNNGV in the germline V gene. This CDR3 region has 17 residues. The CDR3 loop is CASSPTLLAGVGNEQFF. Drawing the rest from reference TRBV11-2 and TRBJ2-1, the complete variable domain is EAGVAQSPRYKIIEKRQSVAFWCNPISGHATLYWYQQILGQGPKLLIQFQNNGVVDDSQLPKDRFSAERLKGVDSTLKIQPAKLEDSAVYLCASSPTLLAGVGNEQFFGPGTRLTVL.

The CDR3 loop reads CASSKTDLVAKNIQYF. The rearrangement links TRBV3-1 to TRBJ2-4. CDR3 length: 16 residues. Germline V lookup: CDR1 LGHDT, CDR2 YNNKEL (reference sequence).